A single T cell receptor (beta chain) is shown here with its context. This clonotype appeared many times. Its antigen target is currently unknown. No much larger clonotype is one base removed from it; base qualities were not supplied. The library was prepared using RACE. The sequencer was a NextSeq 500. During library preparation, unique molecular identifiers were attached to individual cDNA molecules so that TCRs could be counted in a quantitative, reproducible way. For every blood RNA sample, sequencing covered both the TCR alpha and TCR beta chains. The authors' pipeline ran thus. Samples had a median of approximately 93,000 TCRs, with a range from roughly 23,224 to 700,000. V, J and CDR3 annotation of the TCR reads was carried out using the Decombinator software suite. To make PS versus PT1 abundance plots, every sample was subsampled to the same number of TCRs (28,000). Expanded TCRs were defined as absent before sensitization and observed at least eight times at the 2-week time point. TCRdb itself trimmed the public reads at Q25 with fastp, ran MiXCR and retained productive beta chains. Entries that share a CDR3 protein sequence are merged under the most common genes and DNA. Here the V and J calls rest on TCRdb's processing, not on the authors' analysis. This sample comprises over 300,000 distinct CDR3 sequences, 4.5% to 6% of them detected only once. In total, the top ten clones hold 2.5% to 3% of the sample.

The record originates from a study of human T cells and chemical hapten exposure (dated by TCRdb to the early 2020s). With regard to the full study: For sensitization, 2% DPC in acetone was applied to a roughly 2 cm by roughly 2 cm area of upper inner arm skin. Patients additionally received weekly therapeutic DPC doses to the scalp throughout the roughly 23-week study period. Patch testing was done on the upper back using Finn chambers containing 0.01% DPC, and results were scored after 6 days according to International Contact Dermatitis Research Group standards. The mostly female patient cohort included alopecia areata with under or over 50% scalp involvement, alopecia totalis and alopecia universalis. The libraries were sequenced as a pool, and the TCR yield per sample differed mostly because of small variations in library volumes within the pool. The study tracked peripheral blood TCR repertoire changes in vivo during primary and secondary sensitization to the hapten diphenylcyclopropenone (DPC) in alopecia patients. Blood samples were taken from patients before sensitization (week 0) and then at 2, 6 and about 24 weeks after DPC sensitization. Twenty-nine alopecia patients provided blood for TCR sequencing at one to four time points (pre-sensitization, 2, 6 and 24 weeks).

The paper as a whole reports these results and caveats: No change with DPC sensitization was found in the number of TCRs above 1 in 1000 frequency, and no evidence of global repertoire structure alterations was found. After repeated subsampling, changes were observed in the strength of the expansion versus patch-test correlation and in the threshold at which the correlation became significant. Expanded TCRs formed significantly more large CDR3 similarity clusters than pre-sensitization or healthy control sets, consistent with antigen-driven responses. Because all patients had alopecia, a presumed autoimmune disease, the immune response of the patients might differ from that of healthy individuals. The number of PT1 expanded TCRs positively correlated with patch test score, significant at thresholds 8, 16 and 32 but not 4.

In light of the paper, this sample's time point label describes: pre-sensitization, week 0. What this sample's treatment or condition label stands for: therapeutic diphenylcyclopropenone sensitization with weekly scalp DPC. At every patch-test visit, the blood draw took place before the patch test was put on. Eligible patients were aged 18 to 70, diagnosed with alopecia, deemed suitable for DPC therapy, and excluded if pregnant. Unfractionated whole blood was collected in Tempus Blood RNA tubes, and total RNA was extracted from that blood. Here the sequenced sample was whole blood, taken in connection with sensitization to the hapten diphenylcyclopropenone (DPC). This TCR derives from a woman aged 50 to 60 with alopecia areata. Some clones in this sample may be carry-over from other donors' samples.

The CDR3 corresponds to CASRRESSYEQYF. The sequence in DNA is TGTGCCAGCCGCAGGGAAAGCTCCTACGAGCAGTACTTC. The chain links TRBV7-8 with TRBJ2-7, with TRBD1 perhaps the D gene, on 5 matching bases. V is clipped by 8 bases and J by 0 bases, and the sequence between their germline boundaries is 11 bases long. The germline V gene gives CDR1 as SGHVS and CDR2 as FQNEAQ. The CDR3 numbers 13 residues from cysteine through phenylalanine. The kept DNA is CDR3 alone, 39 bases in frame from the first base.